Included here is one TCR beta chain sequence, with context. The sample originates from a study of T cell responses to AZD1222 COVID-19 vaccine. The CDR3 is 15 amino acids. Germline V CDR1 and CDR2: MDHEN, SYDVKM. V shed 5 bases and J 4 bases; nucleotides not matched to a gene: 8. The assay was immunoSEQ multiplex PCR, and TCRdb's table has in-frame clones only and misses some. The sample lists under 200,000 clones, 92% occurring once. The genes are TRBV28 and TRBJ1-2; 9 positions agree with TRBD1. The source is an adult in good health. The starting material was peripheral blood, obtained on day 0 of MenACWY control vaccination. CDR3 sequence: CASSRTQTGGYGYTF. The CDR3 DNA sequence: TGTGCCAGCAGTCGTACCCAGACAGGGGGCTATGGCTACACCTTC.